The TCR beta chain under discussion was sequenced for a study of blood T cell repertoires in COVID-19. Turning to the study itself: Italy, Spain and the United States were the sources of the convalescent and acute COVID-19 samples. Sources were T cells, B-cell-depleted T cells, or PBMCs; the material itself was cDNA or gDNA.

Germline CDR1 and CDR2: SGHTA and FQGTGA. V gave up 3 bases and J gave up 6 bases; unmatched junction bases: 7. The CDR3 runs 15 residues. Under the authors' procedure: Reference gene primers were amplified, and this amplification served to estimate nucleated cell counts. Only in-frame clones appear in the TCRdb table, and some are missing; sequencing was by immunoSEQ multiplex PCR. From that table come the V and J calls and clone size; the DNA was used to work out D and trimming. This table has about 200,000 clones, approximately 90% appearing once. This sequence originates from a man in his fifties with acute or convalescent COVID-19. The rearrangement links TRBV7-3 to TRBJ2-3, with 9 positions matching TRBD2. Sample: peripheral blood. CDR3 nucleotides: TGTGCCAGCAGCTTGGGGACTAGCATTTCGGATACGCAGTATTTT. Amino acids: CASSLGTSISDTQYF.